Below, one T cell receptor (beta chain) is given with its context. The antigen is not known. The CDR3 length is 16 residues. V was trimmed by 0 bases and J by 3 bases, leaving 16 bases between them. Looked up from germline, CDR1 is SGHRS and CDR2 is YFSETQ. Only in-frame clones appear in the TCRdb table, and some are missing; sequencing was by immunoSEQ multiplex PCR. In the table there are 2,500,000 or so clones, 92% of which are singletons. The data are from a study of shared clonotypes between healthy human individuals. Study-wide context: The study used three CD4 naive, three CD4 memory, two CD8 naive and one CD8 memory plate per donor.

General study points: Naive CD4 clonotype sharing across a handful of donors was 5% to 6%. Among non-shared clonotypes, generation probabilities were lower than among those shared by all four donors.

The sample consisted of naive CD4+ T cells from PBMCs. Subset denoted: CD45RA+ positively selected. This receptor was identified in a man aged 18-30 years in good health. Some clones in this sample may be carry-over from other donors' samples. The chain is built from TRBV5-1 and TRBJ2-7, with D perhaps TRBD1 (5 bases). This chain's CDR3 is CASSLVATRTSYEQYF. CDR3 DNA sequence: TGCGCCAGCAGCTTGGTAGCCACAAGGACAAGCTACGAGCAGTACTTC. Full variable domain (outside the CDR3, taken from reference TRBV5-1 and TRBJ2-7): KAGVTQTPRYLIKTRGQQVTLSCSPISGHRSVSWYQQTPGQGLQFLFEYFSETQRNKGNFPGRFSGRQFSNSRSEMNVSTLELGDSALYLCASSLVATRTSYEQYFGPGTRLTVT.